This T cell receptor beta chain was found in a study of blood T cell repertoires in COVID-19 (dated by TCRdb to the early 2020s). Regarding the complete study: Collaborator samples came from the United States, Italy and Spain and covered acute and convalescent phases of COVID-19. Where available, HLA class I and class II types were taken from metadata supplied by the sample provider and were not determined by assay-based typing. The material from the prospective study consisted of cDNA or gDNA derived from T cells, B-cell-depleted T cells, or PBMCs. The repertoires were released in a freely available public database meant as a resource for research on the immune response to SARS-CoV-2. The dataset comprised deeply sampled blood TCRbeta repertoires from subjects exposed to, actively infected with, or recovered from COVID-19. The samples were drawn from the first 160 participants of the ongoing ImmuneRACE study and from some 1,300 subjects provided by 6 global collaborators. The sample metadata nearly always contained a de-identified subject ID, COVID-19 status, age in years and sex. What the research found in general, with its limitations: The amount of clinical and demographic metadata varied by source and participant and was provided uncurated.

There are many counts of this clone. Its antigen is still unknown. No base qualities exist here, and no much larger clone lies one base off it. Each collaborating institution followed its own protocols to collect whole blood in K2EDTA tubes. Collaborator samples were shipped for TCRbeta analysis as frozen whole blood, isolated PBMCs, or DNA extracted from either sample type. The immunoSEQ Assay, a bias-controlled multiplex PCR, was used to amplify TCRbeta CDR3 regions from genomic DNA. As for how the authors treated the data: Within the assay, amplification of reference gene primers was used to estimate how many nucleated cells each sample contained. Sequence reads were collapsed and filtered to measure the absolute abundance of every unique TCRbeta CDR3 rearrangement. For each sample, productive Simpson clonality was calculated by taking the square root of Simpson's diversity index across productive rearrangements. The clones in this table, taken by TCRdb from immuneACCESS, are in-frame only. Not every clone is retained; where verified, under half of the shortfall comes from an unresolved V gene, and the cause of the rest is unknown. Clone size and V and J calls were adopted from that table, with D and trimming inferred from the DNA. The sample table contains about 210,000 clones; only one count was recorded for 92% of them. The biggest ten clones account for about 1.3% of the sample.

Reading from cysteine to phenylalanine, the CDR3 counts 17 amino acids. CDR3 DNA only is kept here, 51 bases in frame from base 1. V is trimmed back by 9 bases and J by 7 bases, and the junction contains 16 bases that no gene match accounts for. Looking up the germline V gene (reference sequence) yields CDR1 MNHEY and CDR2 SMNVEV. This sequence uses TRBV27 and TRBJ1-6, with 9 bases matching TRBD1. The clonotype comes from a man aged 25 to 40 with acute or convalescent COVID-19. The source material was peripheral blood. The CDR3 in this case is CASSRTPGTGRNSPLHF. The DNA reads TGTGCCAGTAGTCGGACACCGGGGACAGGGCGGAATTCACCCCTCCACTTT.